Each of the 11 T cell receptor beta chains below was sequenced from the same sample in a study of Graves' ophthalmopathy and Graves' hyperthyroidism. Using RNA transcripts, the TCR beta CDR3 regions were amplified. The first-round RT-PCR employed HTBI primers together with the Qiagen OneStep RT-PCR kit. A multiplex PCR was then performed as the second round. TCRdb called the multiplex PCR reads again in MiXCR, with one record for every CDR3 protein. The repertoire includes over a million distinct CDR3 sequences, around a third of them detected once, and around 10% sits in the top ten. The sequenced sample consisted of peripheral blood or thyroid tissue (not recorded which). These receptors were obtained from an adult man with Graves' hyperthyroidism.

V gene TRBV15 combines with J gene TRBJ1-2; D gene unclear. V lost 0 bases and J lost 4, with 9 bases in between. The CDR3 is made up of 14 amino acids. Germline lookup yields CDR1 LNHNV and CDR2 YYDKDF (reference sequence). The chain's CDR3 is CATSRDRNSYGYTF. CDR3 bases: TGTGCCACCAGCAGAGACAGGAATAGCTATGGCTACACCTTC. The full variable domain, its missing parts supplied by reference TRBV15 and TRBJ1-2, is DAMVIQNPRYQVTQFGKPVTLSCSQTLNHNVMYWYQQKSSQAPKLLFHYYDKDFNNEADTPDNFQSRRPNTSFCFLDIRSPGLGDTAMYLCATSRDRNSYGYTFGSGTRLTVV.

This clonotype was counted at least ten times. This chain connects TRBV20-1 to TRBJ2-7; D ambiguous. The CDR3 is 13 residues long. V was cut by 8 bases and J by 3 bases, with 17 bases left in between. Germline V lookup: CDR1 DFQATT, CDR2 SNEGSKA (reference sequence). The CDR3 nucleotides read TGCAGTACCCCGAGTCAGACGAACTACGAGCAGTACTTC. Translation gives CSTPSQTNYEQYF.

This clonotype came up a few times. V gene TRBV10-3 combines with J gene TRBJ2-5; 8 positions match TRBD2. From germline, CDR1 is ENHRY and CDR2 SYGVKD. The CDR3 has 20 residues. J was trimmed by 5 bases and V by 2 bases; bases with no gene match: 22. The CDR3, as DNA: TGTGCCATCAGTGAGCCACTGGATGGGCTAGCGGGCACGTTGTGGGAGACCCAGTACTTC. It yields the protein CAISEPLDGLAGTLWETQYF.

This clonotype was picked up a small number of times. The V call is TRBV12-3 or TRBV12-4, the J call TRBJ1-2, with 9 bases lining up with TRBD1. V lost 7 bases and J lost 0; bases outside the gene matches: 15. The CDR3 is 18 amino acids. Here the CDR3 DNA reads TGTGCCAGCAACTCACCGGGACAGGGACCCCACCCTAACTATGGCTACACCTTC. Translated: CASNSPGQGPHPNYGYTF.

The CDR3 DNA reads as TGTGCCAGCAGTCCTAGGGCAGGGGGCGGTAACACCGGGGAGCTGTTTTTT. This sequence encodes CASSPRAGGGNTGELFF. The chain recombines TRBV7-2 with TRBJ2-2; 8 bases align to TRBD1. Germline assignment: CDR1 SGHTA and CDR2 FQGNSA. Unmatched junction bases numbered 11, after V lost 6 bases and J lost 2 bases. The CDR3 length is 17 residues. The variable domain in full, with the rest retrieved from reference TRBV7-2 and TRBJ2-2, is GAGVSQSPSNKVTEKGKDVELRCDPISGHTALYWYRQSLGQGLEFLIYFQGNSAPDKSGLPSDRFSAERTGGSVSTLTIQRTQQEDSAVYLCASSPRAGGGNTGELFFGEGSRLTVL.

In nucleotides, the CDR3 is TGTGCCACCAGGGGCCTACCCAATACCGGGGAGCTGTTTTTT. It translates to CATRGLPNTGELFF. The genes are TRBV24-1 and TRBJ2-2; D gene ambiguous. Germline CDR1 reads KGHDR; CDR2 reads SFDVKD. The CDR3 contains 14 residues. The V end was cut by 7 bases, the J end by 5 bases, with 13 bases between.

In this sample, this clonotype turned up a few times. CDR3 DNA: TGTGCCAGCTCACCTTGGGAGTGGACTGAAGCTTTCTTT. Residues: CASSPWEWTEAFF. The chain has TRBV18 and TRBJ1-1; D is undetermined. Trimming took off 3 bases at V and 5 bases at J, with 10 bases between the two ends. The CDR3 extends over 13 amino acids. CDR1 is KGHSH, CDR2 LQKENI, per germline.

This clonotype was picked up many times. V and J are TRBV29-1 and TRBJ2-5; TRBD1 might be the D (7 bases). The V gene's germline CDR1 is SQVTM and CDR2 ANQGSEA. CDR3 length equals 19 residues. V was pared by 0 bases and J by 5 bases, with 28 bases between. The CDR3 coding sequence is TGCAGCGTTGAAGACCGGATTCGTGATAGGGGGCGGAGGGGGGAGACCCAGTACTTC. The encoded protein is CSVEDRIRDRGRRGETQYF.

This clonotype was observed a few times. This rearrangement joins TRBV20-1 to TRBJ1-4; no reliable D call. Between the trimmed V and J ends, which lost 0 bases and 5 bases, there was a span of 4 bases. Germline V gene lookup returns CDR1 DFQATT and CDR2 SNEGSKA (reference sequence). The CDR3 covers 12 residues. Here the CDR3 DNA reads TGCAGTGCTAGAGATTGGAATGAAAAACTGTTTTTT. Amino acid sequence: CSARDWNEKLFF.

This clonotype was picked up many times. This chain links TRBV24-1 with TRBJ2-2; 7 positions agree with TRBD1. Germline CDR1 KGHDR, CDR2 SFDVKD. CDR3 size: 15 residues. V lost 7 bases and J lost 0; bases outside the gene matches: 4. This chain's CDR3 is CATRPGQSNTGELFF. CDR3 sequence (DNA): TGTGCCACCAGACCGGGACAGTCGAACACCGGGGAGCTGTTTTTT.

The rearrangement links TRBV6-5 to TRBJ2-5; TRBD1 agrees at 8 bases. The V and J ends lost 5 bases and 1 base, in that order; junction bases with no gene match: 6. CDR3 length: 15 residues. From germline, CDR1 is MNHEY and CDR2 SVGAGI. The CDR3 region is CASSERDRLQETQYF. DNA of the CDR3: TGTGCCAGCAGTGAGAGGGACAGGCTCCAAGAGACCCAGTACTTC.